The entry that follows covers one T cell receptor (beta chain) sequence. These data originate in a study of control samples from healthy donors and cancer patients. The assay was immunoSEQ multiplex PCR, and TCRdb's table has in-frame clones only and misses some. The data show 150,000 or so clones, 93% seen once. This CDR3 spans 16 amino acids. The germline CDR1 and CDR2 sequences are SGHTA and FQGNSA. J was trimmed by 11 bases and V by 5 bases; bases with no gene match: 17. The clonotype comes from an older woman in good health. What was sequenced was blood. The V gene is TRBV7-2, the J gene TRBJ1-5, with TRBD1 identical over 8 bases. The CDR3 sequence: CASSPKNRTGSGAQHF. DNA for the CDR3: TGTGCCAGCAGCCCAAAAAACCGGACAGGGAGCGGAGCCCAGCATTTT.